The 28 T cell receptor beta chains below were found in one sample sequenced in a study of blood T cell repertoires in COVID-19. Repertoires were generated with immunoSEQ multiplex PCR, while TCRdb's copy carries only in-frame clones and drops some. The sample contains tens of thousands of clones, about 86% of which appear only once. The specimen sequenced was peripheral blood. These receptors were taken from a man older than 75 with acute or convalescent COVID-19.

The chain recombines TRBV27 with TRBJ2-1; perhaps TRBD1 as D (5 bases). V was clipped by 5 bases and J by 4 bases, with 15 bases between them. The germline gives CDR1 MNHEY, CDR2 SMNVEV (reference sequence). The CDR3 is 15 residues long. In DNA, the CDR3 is TGTGCCAGCAGTCGCGCGGACACGAGGTACAATGAGCAGTTCTTC. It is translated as CASSRADTRYNEQFF.

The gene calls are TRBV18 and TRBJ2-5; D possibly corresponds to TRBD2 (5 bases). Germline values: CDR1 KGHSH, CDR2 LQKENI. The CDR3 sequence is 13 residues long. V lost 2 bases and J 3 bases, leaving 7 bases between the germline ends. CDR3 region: CASSPGLEETQYF. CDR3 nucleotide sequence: TGTGCCAGCTCACCAGGACTCGAAGAGACCCAGTACTTC.

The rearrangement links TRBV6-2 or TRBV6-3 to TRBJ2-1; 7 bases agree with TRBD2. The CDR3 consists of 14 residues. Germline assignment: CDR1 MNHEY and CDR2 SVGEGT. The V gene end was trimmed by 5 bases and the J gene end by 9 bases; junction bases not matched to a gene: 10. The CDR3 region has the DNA TGTGCCAGCAGTATCGGCGGGAGTGGCGGTGAGCAGTTCTTC. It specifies CASSIGGSGGEQFF.

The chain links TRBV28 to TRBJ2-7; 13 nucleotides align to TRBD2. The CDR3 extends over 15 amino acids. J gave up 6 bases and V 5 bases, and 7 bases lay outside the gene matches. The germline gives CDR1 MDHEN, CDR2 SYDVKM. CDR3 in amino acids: CASSPRTSGSPEQYF. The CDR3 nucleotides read TGTGCCAGCAGTCCCCGGACTAGCGGGAGCCCCGAGCAGTACTTC. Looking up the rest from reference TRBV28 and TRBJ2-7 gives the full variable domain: DVKVTQSSRYLVKRTGEKVFLECVQDMDHENMFWYRQDPGLGLRLIYFSYDVKMKEKGDIPEGYSVSREKKERFSLILESASTNQTSMYLCASSPRTSGSPEQYFGPGTRLTVT.

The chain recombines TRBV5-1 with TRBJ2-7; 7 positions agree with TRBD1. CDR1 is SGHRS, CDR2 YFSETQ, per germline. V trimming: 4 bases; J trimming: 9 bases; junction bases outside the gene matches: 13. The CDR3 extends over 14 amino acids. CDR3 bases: TGCGCCAGCAGCCTTGGGGCGACAGGGCAAGGGCAGTACTTC. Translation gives CASSLGATGQGQYF.

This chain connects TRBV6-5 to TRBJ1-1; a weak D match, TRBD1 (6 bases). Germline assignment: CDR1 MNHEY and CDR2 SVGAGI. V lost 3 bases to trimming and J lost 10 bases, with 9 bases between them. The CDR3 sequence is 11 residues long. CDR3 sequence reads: CASSYAGVAFF. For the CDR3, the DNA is TGTGCCAGCAGTTATGCAGGGGTAGCTTTCTTT.

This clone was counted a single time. CDR3 bases: TGTGCCAGCCCACGACAGGGAGAGTTCTCCGGGGCCAACGTCCTGACTTTC. It is translated as CASPRQGEFSGANVLTF. The J gene is TRBJ2-6, the V gene TRBV18; 7 bases match TRBD1. With 8 bases clipped from V and 4 bases from J, the junction kept 14 bases outside the gene matches. Germline lookup yields CDR1 KGHSH and CDR2 LQKENI. The CDR3 is 17 amino acids. The variable domain in full, with the rest retrieved from reference TRBV18 and TRBJ2-6, is NAGVMQNPRHLVRRRGQEARLRCSPMKGHSHVYWYRQLPEEGLKFMVYLQKENIIDESGMPKERFSAEFPKEGPSILRIQQVVRGDSAAYFCASPRQGEFSGANVLTFGAGSRLTVL.

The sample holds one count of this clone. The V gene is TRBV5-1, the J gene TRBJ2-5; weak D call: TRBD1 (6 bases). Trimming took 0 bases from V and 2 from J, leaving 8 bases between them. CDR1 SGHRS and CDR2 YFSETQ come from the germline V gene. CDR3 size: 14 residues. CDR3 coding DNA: TGCGCCAGCAGCTTGGTCGGACAGCAAGAGACCCAGTACTTC. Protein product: CASSLVGQQETQYF.

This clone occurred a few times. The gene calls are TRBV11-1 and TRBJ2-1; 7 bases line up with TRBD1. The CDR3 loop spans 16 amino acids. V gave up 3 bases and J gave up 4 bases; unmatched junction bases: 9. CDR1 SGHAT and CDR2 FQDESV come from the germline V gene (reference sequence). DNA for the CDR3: TGTGCCAGCAGCTTGGTGACAGGGCGAGGGTACAATGAGCAGTTCTTC. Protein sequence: CASSLVTGRGYNEQFF.

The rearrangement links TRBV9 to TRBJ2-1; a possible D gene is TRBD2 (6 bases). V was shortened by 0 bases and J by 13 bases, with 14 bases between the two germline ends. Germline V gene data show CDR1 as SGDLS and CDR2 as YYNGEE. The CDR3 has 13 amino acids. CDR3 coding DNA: TGTGCCAGCAGCGTAGCCGGGGGAAATCCTCAGTTCTTC. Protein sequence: CASSVAGGNPQFF.

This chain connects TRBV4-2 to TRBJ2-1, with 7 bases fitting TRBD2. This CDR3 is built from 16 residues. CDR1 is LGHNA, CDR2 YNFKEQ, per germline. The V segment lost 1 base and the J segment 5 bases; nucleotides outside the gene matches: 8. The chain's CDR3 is CASSQGLLAVDNEQFF. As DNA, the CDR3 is TGTGCCAGCAGCCAAGGATTGCTAGCGGTTGACAATGAGCAGTTCTTC.

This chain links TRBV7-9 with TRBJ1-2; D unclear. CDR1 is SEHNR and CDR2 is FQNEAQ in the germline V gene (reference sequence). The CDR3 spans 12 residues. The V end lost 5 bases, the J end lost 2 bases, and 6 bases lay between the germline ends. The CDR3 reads CASSTLNYGYTF. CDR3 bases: TGTGCCAGCAGCACCCTAAACTATGGCTACACCTTC.

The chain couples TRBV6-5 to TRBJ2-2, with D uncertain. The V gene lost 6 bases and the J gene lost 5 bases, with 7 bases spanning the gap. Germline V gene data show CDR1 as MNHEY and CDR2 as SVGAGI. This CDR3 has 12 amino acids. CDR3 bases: TGTGCCAGCAGATCCGGGACCGGGGAGCTGTTTTTT. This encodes CASRSGTGELFF.

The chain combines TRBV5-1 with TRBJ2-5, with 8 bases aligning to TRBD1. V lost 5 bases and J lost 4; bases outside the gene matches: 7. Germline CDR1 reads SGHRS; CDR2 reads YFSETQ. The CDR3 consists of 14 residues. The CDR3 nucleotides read TGCGCCAGCAGGACGACAGGGGCGGGAGAGACCCAGTACTTC. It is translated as CASRTTGAGETQYF.

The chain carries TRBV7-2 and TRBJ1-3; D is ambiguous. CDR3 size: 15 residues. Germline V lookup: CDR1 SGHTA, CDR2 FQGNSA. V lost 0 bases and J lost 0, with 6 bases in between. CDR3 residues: CASSLAHLSGNTIYF. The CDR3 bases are TGTGCCAGCAGCTTAGCACACCTCTCTGGAAACACCATATATTTT.

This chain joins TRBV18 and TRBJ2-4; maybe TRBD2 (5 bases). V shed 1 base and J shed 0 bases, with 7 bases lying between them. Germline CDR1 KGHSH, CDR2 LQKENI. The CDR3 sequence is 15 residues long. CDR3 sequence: CASSPHAGAKNIQYF. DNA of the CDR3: TGTGCCAGCTCACCACATGCGGGAGCCAAAAACATTCAGTACTTC. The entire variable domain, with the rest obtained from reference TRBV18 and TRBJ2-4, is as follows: NAGVMQNPRHLVRRRGQEARLRCSPMKGHSHVYWYRQLPEEGLKFMVYLQKENIIDESGMPKERFSAEFPKEGPSILRIQQVVRGDSAAYFCASSPHAGAKNIQYFGAGTRLSVL.

CDR3 in amino acids: CASSFQQAYQPQHF. As DNA, the CDR3 is TGCGCCAGCAGCTTCCAACAGGCTTATCAGCCCCAGCATTTT. The chain recombines TRBV10-1 with TRBJ1-5; D is possibly TRBD1 (5 bases). From germline, CDR1 is WNHNN and CDR2 SYGVQD (reference sequence). Trimming stripped 6 bases from V and 5 bases from J, with 14 bases between. This CDR3 comprises 14 residues.

The CDR3, as DNA: TGTGCCAGTAGTACCTCCGGGACAGGTTCTTCACCCCTCCACTTT. It codes for CASSTSGTGSSPLHF. The chain links TRBV19 to TRBJ1-6, with 8 positions matching TRBD1. The J segment lost 9 bases and the V segment lost 4 bases, leaving 8 bases of the junction unmatched. The CDR3 covers 15 residues. The germline V gene has CDR1 LNHDA and CDR2 SQIVND (reference sequence).

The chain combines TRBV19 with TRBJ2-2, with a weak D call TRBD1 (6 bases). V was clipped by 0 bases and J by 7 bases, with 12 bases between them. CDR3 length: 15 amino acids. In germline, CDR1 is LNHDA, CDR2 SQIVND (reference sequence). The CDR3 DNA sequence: TGTGCCAGTAGTATAGATCACAGGGCGGACGGGGAGCTGTTTTTT. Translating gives CASSIDHRADGELFF.

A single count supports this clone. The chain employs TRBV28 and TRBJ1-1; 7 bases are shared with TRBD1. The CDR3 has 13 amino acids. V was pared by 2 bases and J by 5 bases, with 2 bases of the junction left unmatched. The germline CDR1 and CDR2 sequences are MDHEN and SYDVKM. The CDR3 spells CASSLPGGTEAFF. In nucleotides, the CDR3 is TGTGCCAGCAGTTTACCAGGGGGAACTGAAGCTTTCTTT.

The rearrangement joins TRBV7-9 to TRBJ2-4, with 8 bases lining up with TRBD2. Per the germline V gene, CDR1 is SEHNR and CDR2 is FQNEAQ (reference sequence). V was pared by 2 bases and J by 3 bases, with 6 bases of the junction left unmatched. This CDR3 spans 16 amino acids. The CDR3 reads CASSLTPGGGKNIQYF. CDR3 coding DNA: TGTGCCAGCAGCTTAACCCCCGGGGGGGGCAAAAACATTCAGTACTTC.

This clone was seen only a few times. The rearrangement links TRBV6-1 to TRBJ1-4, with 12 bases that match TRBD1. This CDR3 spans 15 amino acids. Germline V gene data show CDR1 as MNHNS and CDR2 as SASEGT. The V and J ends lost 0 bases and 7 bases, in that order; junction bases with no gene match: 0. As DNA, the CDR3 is TGTGCCAGCAGTGAAGCGGGACAGGGGGCTGAAAAACTGTTTTTT. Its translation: CASSEAGQGAEKLFF.

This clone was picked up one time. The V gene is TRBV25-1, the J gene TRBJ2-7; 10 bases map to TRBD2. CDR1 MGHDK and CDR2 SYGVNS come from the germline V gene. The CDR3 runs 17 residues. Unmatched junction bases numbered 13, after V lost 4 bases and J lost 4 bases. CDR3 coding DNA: TGTGCCAGCAGTGGCCGTTTGGGTAGCGGGAGGAAATACGAGCAGTACTTC. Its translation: CASSGRLGSGRKYEQYF.

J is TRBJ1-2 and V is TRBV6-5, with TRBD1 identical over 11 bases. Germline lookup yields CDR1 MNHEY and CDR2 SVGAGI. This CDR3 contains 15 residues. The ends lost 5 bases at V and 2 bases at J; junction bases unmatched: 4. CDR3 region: CASSHRDRGNYGYTF. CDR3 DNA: TGTGCCAGCAGTCACCGGGACAGGGGGAACTATGGCTACACCTTC.

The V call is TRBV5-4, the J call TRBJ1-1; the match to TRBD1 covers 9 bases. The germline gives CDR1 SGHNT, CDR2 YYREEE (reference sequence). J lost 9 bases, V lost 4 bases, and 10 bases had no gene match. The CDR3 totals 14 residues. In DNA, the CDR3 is TGTGCCAGCAGCACTGACAGGGGGTCCACCAAAGCTTTCTTT. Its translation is CASSTDRGSTKAFF.

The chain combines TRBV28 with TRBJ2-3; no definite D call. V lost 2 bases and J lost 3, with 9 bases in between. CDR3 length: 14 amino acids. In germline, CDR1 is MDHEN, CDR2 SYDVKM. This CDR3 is CASSLSPGTDTQYF. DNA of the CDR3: TGTGCCAGCAGTTTAAGCCCAGGTACAGATACGCAGTATTTT.

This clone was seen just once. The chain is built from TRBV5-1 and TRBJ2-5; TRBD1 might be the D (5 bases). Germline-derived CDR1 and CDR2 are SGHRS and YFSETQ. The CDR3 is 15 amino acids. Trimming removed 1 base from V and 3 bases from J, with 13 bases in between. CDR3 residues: CASSLIQGGEETQYF. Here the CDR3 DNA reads TGCGCCAGCAGCTTGATCCAGGGTGGGGAAGAGACCCAGTACTTC.

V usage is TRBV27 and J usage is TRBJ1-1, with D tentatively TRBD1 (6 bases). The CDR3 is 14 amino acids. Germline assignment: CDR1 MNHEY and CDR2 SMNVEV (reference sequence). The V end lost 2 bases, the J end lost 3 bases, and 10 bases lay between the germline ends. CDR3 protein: CASSLRGWDTEAFF. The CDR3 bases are TGTGCCAGCAGTTTAAGGGGGTGGGACACTGAAGCTTTCTTT.